One and the same sample provided the 11 T cell receptor beta chains below, sequenced in a study of early T cells in non-severe SARS-CoV-2 infection. TCRdb analysed the 5' RACE reads with MiXCR anew, one entry per CDR3 protein. The sample shows under 100,000 distinct CDR3 sequences, approximately 13% of them seen only once. Sequenced sample: whole blood. These receptors came from an adult who was a healthcare worker with PCR-confirmed SARS-CoV-2 infection or an uninfected control (not recorded which).

This clonotype has a count of ten or more. The chain employs TRBV20-1 and TRBJ1-1, with 7 bases identical to TRBD1. With V trimmed by 4 bases and J by 10 bases, 15 bases remained unmatched. The CDR3 runs to 14 residues. Germline V lookup: CDR1 DFQATT, CDR2 SNEGSKA (reference sequence). The CDR3 DNA reads as TGCAGTGCTATAGTCCCAGGACAGGCGGGGGGAGCTTTCTTT. Translated, it gives CSAIVPGQAGGAFF.

Only a few counts were recorded for this clonotype. V gene TRBV10-2 combines with J gene TRBJ2-2; 7 bases map to TRBD2. Germline trimming cut 8 bases from V and 1 base from J; bases unmatched to any gene: 4. The CDR3 spans 14 residues. The V gene's germline CDR1 is WSHSY and CDR2 SAAADI. DNA of the CDR3: TGCGCCAGCTTGGGGGGGGTGAACACCGGGGAGCTGTTTTTT. Translated: CASLGGVNTGELFF.

This clonotype occurred a few times. The rearrangement uses TRBV11-2 and TRBJ1-4; D gene uncertain. The CDR3 extends over 11 amino acids. CDR1 and CDR2 from the germline V gene are SGHAT and FQNNGV. With 1 base removed from V and 8 bases from J, the gap between germline ends came to 2 bases. CDR3 nucleotides: TGTGCCAGCAGCTTAGCAGAAAAACTGTTTTTT. It encodes CASSLAEKLFF. Using reference TRBV11-2 and TRBJ1-4 for the parts outside the CDR3, the full variable domain is EAGVAQSPRYKIIEKRQSVAFWCNPISGHATLYWYQQILGQGPKLLIQFQNNGVVDDSQLPKDRFSAERLKGVDSTLKIQPAKLEDSAVYLCASSLAEKLFFGSGTQLSVL.

About this clonotype: A much bigger clone sits one base away, suggesting this may be a read error. This chain links TRBV6-1 with TRBJ2-7; D not certain. The DNA end lines up better with TRBJ2-1; the J call may be wrong. This CDR3 spans 14 amino acids. Germline CDR1 reads MNHNS; CDR2 reads SASEGT. The CDR3 nucleotides read TGTGCCAGCAGTGAAGCGGGAACGGTCTACGAGCAGTTCTTC. Its translation is CASSEAGTVYEQFF.

In its sample, this clonotype was seen many times. V usage is TRBV11-2 and J usage is TRBJ2-3; TRBD2 agrees at 11 bases. Per the germline V gene, CDR1 is SGHAT and CDR2 is FQNNGV. J was trimmed by 2 bases and V by 5 bases; bases with no gene match: 6. This CDR3 is built from 16 residues. Written as DNA, the CDR3 is TGTGCCAGCAGCATCGCTAGCGGGGGGTACACAGATACGCAGTATTTT. Amino acids: CASSIASGGYTDTQYF.

This clonotype was counted ten times or more. V gene TRBV29-1 combines with J gene TRBJ2-3; possibly TRBD1 for D (5 bases). Germline values: CDR1 SQVTM, CDR2 ANQGSEA. Trimming took 7 bases from V and 0 from J, leaving 14 bases between them. CDR3 length: 14 amino acids. The CDR3 DNA sequence: TGCAGCGCTGCCCTAAGGGGCAGCACAGATACGCAGTATTTT. It is translated as CSAALRGSTDTQYF.

The rearrangement uses TRBV3-1 and TRBJ2-5, with 7 positions matching TRBD1. The CDR3 length is 14 residues. V trimming: 4 bases; J trimming: 4 bases; junction bases outside the gene matches: 6. The germline V gene has CDR1 LGHDT and CDR2 YNNKEL (reference sequence). CDR3 region: CASSPGTVLETQYF. The CDR3 nucleotides read TGTGCCAGCAGCCCTGGGACAGTTCTAGAGACCCAGTACTTC.

The chain recombines TRBV20-1 with TRBJ2-5; tentatively, D is TRBD1 (6 bases). CDR1 and CDR2 (germline): DFQATT, SNEGSKA (reference sequence). Trimming shortened V by 3 bases and J by 4 bases, and 9 bases separated the two germline ends. The CDR3 is 12 amino acids. DNA of the CDR3: TGCAGTGCTAGGGACAGCCTAGAGACCCAGTACTTC. It translates to CSARDSLETQYF.

This clonotype was seen a few times. The CDR3, as DNA: TGCAGTGCCGAAGCGGGGGGGACCTACAATGAGCAGTTCTTC. As protein: CSAEAGGTYNEQFF. This chain joins TRBV20-1 and TRBJ2-1; 10 bases fit TRBD2. Per germline, CDR1 DFQATT and CDR2 SNEGSKA (reference sequence). The junction had 4 bases not matched to a gene; V was cut back by 6 bases and J by 2 bases. This CDR3 spans 14 amino acids.

This clonotype has more than one count but fewer than ten. Written as DNA, the CDR3 is TGCGCCAGCAGCTTTGAGGCTGGGCGCTATGGCTACACCTTC. Translated, it gives CASSFEAGRYGYTF. The chain couples TRBV5-1 to TRBJ1-2; D is unresolved. This CDR3 has 14 amino acids. V gave up 2 bases and J gave up 4 bases, with 12 bases separating them. Looked up from germline, CDR1 is SGHRS and CDR2 is YFSETQ.

This clonotype is a singleton in its sample. The chain employs TRBV29-1 and TRBJ2-6; either TRBD1 or TRBD2 may supply D (6 bases each). Trimming stripped 0 bases from V and 2 bases from J, with 8 bases between. The CDR3 is 15 residues long. Germline V gene sequence: CDR1 SQVTM, CDR2 ANQGSEA. CDR3 protein: CSVEDRGPGANVLTF. The CDR3 bases are TGCAGCGTTGAAGATCGGGGGCCTGGGGCCAACGTCCTGACTTTC.